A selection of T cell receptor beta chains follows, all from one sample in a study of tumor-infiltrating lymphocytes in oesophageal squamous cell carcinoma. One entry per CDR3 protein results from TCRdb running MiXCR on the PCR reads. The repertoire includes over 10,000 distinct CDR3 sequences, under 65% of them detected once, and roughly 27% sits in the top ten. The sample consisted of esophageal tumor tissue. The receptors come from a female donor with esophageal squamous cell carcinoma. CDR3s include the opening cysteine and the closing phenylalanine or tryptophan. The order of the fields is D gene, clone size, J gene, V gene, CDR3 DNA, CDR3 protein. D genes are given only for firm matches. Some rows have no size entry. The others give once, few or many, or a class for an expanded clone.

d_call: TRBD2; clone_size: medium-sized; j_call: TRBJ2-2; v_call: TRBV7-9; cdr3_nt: TGTGCCAGCAGACCTACTAGCGGGGGGGCGAACACCGGGGAGCTGTTTTTT; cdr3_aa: CASRPTSGGANTGELFF
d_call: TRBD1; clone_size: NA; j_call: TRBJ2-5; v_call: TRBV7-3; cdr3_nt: TGTGCCAGCAGCTTCAGGGGGCAGGGAGAGACCCAGTACTTC; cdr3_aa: CASSFRGQGETQYF
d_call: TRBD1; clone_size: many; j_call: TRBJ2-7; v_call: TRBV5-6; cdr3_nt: TGTGCCAGCAGCTCCGTCCCGGGACAGGGGCCAAGCTCCTACGAGCAGTACTTC; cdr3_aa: CASSSVPGQGPSSYEQYF
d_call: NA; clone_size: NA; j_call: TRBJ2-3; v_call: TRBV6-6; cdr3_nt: TGTGCCAGCAGGGGGACATTTAGCACAGATACGCAGTATTTT; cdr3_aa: CASRGTFSTDTQYF
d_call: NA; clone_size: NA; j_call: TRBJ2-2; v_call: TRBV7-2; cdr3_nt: TGTGCCAGCAGCCGCTGGGGGTACACCGGGGAGCTGTTTTTT; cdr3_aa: CASSRWGYTGELFF
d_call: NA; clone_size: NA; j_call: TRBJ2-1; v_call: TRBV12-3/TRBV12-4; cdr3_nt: TGTGCCAGCAGCCCGTTTCGGAGCGACTACAATGAGCAGTTCTTC; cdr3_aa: CASSPFRSDYNEQFF
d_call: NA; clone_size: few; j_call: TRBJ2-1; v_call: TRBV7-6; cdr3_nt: TGTGCCAGCAGCTTAGCTGGAAGCGGGCTTGAGCAGTTCTTC; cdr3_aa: CASSLAGSGLEQFF
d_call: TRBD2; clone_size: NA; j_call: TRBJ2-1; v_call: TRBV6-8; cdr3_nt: TGTGCCAGCAGTTCTACTAGCGGGGGTAACTCCTACAATGAGCAGTTCTTC; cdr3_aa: CASSSTSGGNSYNEQFF
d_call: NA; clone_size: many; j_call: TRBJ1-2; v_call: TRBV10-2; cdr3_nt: TGCGCCAGCAGGGTGAATGATGGCTACACCTTC; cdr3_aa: CASRVNDGYTF
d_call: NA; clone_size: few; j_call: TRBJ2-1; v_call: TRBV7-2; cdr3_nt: TGTGCCAGCAGCTTAGAAGCAGAAACCTACAATGAGCAGTTCTTC; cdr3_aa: CASSLEAETYNEQFF